The 10 T cell receptor beta chains below were found in one sample sequenced in a study of blood T cell repertoires in COVID-19. Repertoires were generated with immunoSEQ multiplex PCR, while TCRdb's copy carries only in-frame clones and drops some. The table lists 200,000 to 250,000 clones, about 90% of them singletons. What was sequenced was peripheral blood. These receptors were taken from a man between 18 and 35 years old with active or convalescent COVID-19.

This sequence joins TRBV5-1 and TRBJ2-1, with 10 bases that match TRBD2. The length of the CDR3 is 15 residues. Germline CDR1 reads SGHRS; CDR2 reads YFSETQ. The J segment lost 5 bases and the V segment lost 4 bases, leaving 6 bases of the junction unmatched. The CDR3, as DNA: TGCGCCAGCAGCCCGGGACTAGCGCCGAACAATGAGCAGTTCTTC. Translating it yields CASSPGLAPNNEQFF.

To note about this clone: The sample contains more than one DNA sequence encoding this CDR3. The chain couples TRBV5-8 to TRBJ1-5, with 8 bases fitting TRBD1. J gave up 2 bases and V 4 bases, and 5 bases lay outside the gene matches. The V gene's germline CDR1 is SGHTS and CDR2 YDEGEE. The CDR3 has 15 residues. The CDR3 protein is CASSPTGGRNQPQHF. The DNA for the CDR3 is TGTGCCAGCAGCCCTACAGGGGGGCGCAATCAGCCCCAGCATTTT.

The rearrangement joins TRBV27 to TRBJ1-2; no definite D call. CDR1 MNHEY and CDR2 SMNVEV come from the germline V gene (reference sequence). The CDR3 has 15 residues. Trimming cost V 5 bases and J 4 bases, with 17 bases left between them. As DNA, the CDR3 is TGTGCCAGCAGTAGAGAAGAGGGATTCGTCTATGGCTACACCTTC. Residues: CASSREEGFVYGYTF.

The gene calls are TRBV29-1 and TRBJ1-1; D is ambiguous. This CDR3 has 11 amino acids. Germline V lookup: CDR1 SQVTM, CDR2 ANQGSEA. V lost 7 bases and J lost 6, with 12 bases in between. This CDR3 is CSGIERAEAFF. The CDR3 nucleotides are TGCAGCGGGATCGAGAGGGCTGAAGCTTTCTTT. The variable domain in full, completed from reference TRBV29-1 and TRBJ1-1, reads SAVISQKPSRDICQRGTSLTIQCQVDSQVTMMFWYRQQPGQSLTLIATANQGSEATYESGFVIDKFPISRPNLTFSTLTVSNMSPEDSSIYLCSGIERAEAFFGQGTRLTVV.

The gene calls are TRBV28 and TRBJ1-5, with D unresolved. With 6 bases removed from V and 1 base from J, the gap between germline ends came to 10 bases. The germline V gene encodes CDR1 MDHEN and CDR2 SYDVKM. The length of the CDR3 is 14 residues. CDR3 in DNA: TGTGCCAGCAGCCGCGGGAGCAGCAATCAGCCCCAGCATTTT. Protein: CASSRGSSNQPQHF.

The chain carries TRBV27 and TRBJ2-7; TRBD2 agrees at 8 bases. The CDR3 sequence is 14 residues long. Germline V gene sequence: CDR1 MNHEY, CDR2 SMNVEV (reference sequence). Trimming took 3 bases from V and 5 from J; bases not matched to a gene: 6. CDR3 sequence (DNA): TGTGCCAGCAGTTTGCGGGAGGTTTCCCACGAGCAGTACTTC. Translating gives CASSLREVSHEQYF.

The chain links TRBV5-6 to TRBJ1-3; 8 bases align to TRBD1. This CDR3 region has 16 residues. After removal of 4 bases from V and 0 bases from J, the junction contained 6 bases not matched to a gene. In germline, CDR1 is SGHDT, CDR2 YYEEEE. The DNA of the CDR3 is TGTGCCAGCAGCATGACAGGGGACCACTCTGGAAACACCATATATTTT. As protein: CASSMTGDHSGNTIYF.

The chain combines TRBV27 with TRBJ2-5, with 7 bases that match TRBD2. The germline V gene encodes CDR1 MNHEY and CDR2 SMNVEV (reference sequence). The CDR3 extends over 15 amino acids. The ends lost 6 bases at V and 0 bases at J; junction bases unmatched: 7. CDR3 sequence (DNA): TGTGCCAGCAGCTACCGGCGGGGGTACCAAGAGACCCAGTACTTC. This codes for CASSYRRGYQETQYF.

This clone was detected a few times. The chain links TRBV6-2 or TRBV6-3 to TRBJ2-2; weak D call: TRBD1 (6 bases). Germline CDR1 and CDR2: MNHEY and SVGEGT. Deletions cut 5 bases from V and 7 bases from J, with 17 bases between. The CDR3 extends over 15 amino acids. The CDR3 loop is CASSHYVAGDGELFF. Written as DNA, the CDR3 is TGTGCCAGCAGTCATTACGTGGCAGGGGACGGGGAGCTGTTTTTT.

The gene calls are TRBV10-3 and TRBJ1-1; tentatively, D is TRBD1 (5 bases). The CDR3 totals 12 residues. Per germline, CDR1 ENHRY and CDR2 SYGVKD. CDR3 in amino acids: CVAGGWNTEAFF. The CDR3 DNA is TGTGTCGCGGGGGGGTGGAACACTGAAGCTTTCTTT.